These T cell receptor beta chains were read from a single sample in a study of human thymus T cells. Some clones are missing from TCRdb's copy, which holds only in-frame ones; the method was immunoSEQ multiplex PCR. In the table there are about 46,000 clones, roughly 94% of which are singletons. The sample was blood. The receptors stem from a girl less than two years old with a congenital heart defect but otherwise immunologically healthy. Both conserved end residues are part of each CDR3. Each record gives: J gene, V gene, D gene, clone size, CDR3 protein, CDR3 DNA. A D gene is named only where the DNA matches it firmly. Only some rows state a clone size, as once, few, many or a class for expanded clones.

J gene: TRBJ1-1; V gene: TRBV6-6; D gene: -; clone size: -; CDR3 protein: CASSPNQEMNTEAFF; CDR3 DNA: TGTGCCAGCAGTCCTAACCAGGAAATGAACACTGAAGCTTTCTTT
J gene: TRBJ2-3; V gene: TRBV5-1; D gene: -; clone size: -; CDR3 protein: CASSLDSYTQYF; CDR3 DNA: TGCGCCAGCAGCTTGGATTCCTATACGCAGTATTTT
J gene: TRBJ1-5; V gene: TRBV28; D gene: TRBD1; clone size: -; CDR3 protein: CASSNRGGGQPQHF; CDR3 DNA: TGTGCCAGCAGTAACAGGGGTGGAGGGCAGCCCCAGCATTTT
J gene: TRBJ2-7; V gene: TRBV7-8; D gene: -; clone size: -; CDR3 protein: CATSRTHEQYF; CDR3 DNA: TGTGCCACCTCAAGAACCCACGAGCAGTACTTC
J gene: TRBJ2-2; V gene: TRBV4-2; D gene: TRBD2; clone size: -; CDR3 protein: CASSQEGLAVNTGELFF; CDR3 DNA: TGTGCCAGCAGCCAAGAAGGGCTAGCGGTAAACACCGGGGAGCTGTTTTTT
J gene: TRBJ2-5; V gene: TRBV7-7; D gene: -; clone size: -; CDR3 protein: CASSSLGLETQYF; CDR3 DNA: TGTGCCAGCAGCTCTCTCGGATTGGAGACCCAGTACTTC
J gene: TRBJ2-1; V gene: TRBV25-1; D gene: -; clone size: -; CDR3 protein: CASGSGNEQFF; CDR3 DNA: TGTGCCAGCGGCAGCGGCAATGAGCAGTTCTTC
J gene: TRBJ2-5; V gene: TRBV5-1; D gene: -; clone size: -; CDR3 protein: CASSLDPTGTGASIGRETQYF; CDR3 DNA: TGCGCCAGCAGCTTGGACCCCACCGGGACAGGTGCCTCAATCGGGAGGGAGACCCAGTACTTC
J gene: TRBJ1-1; V gene: TRBV2; D gene: -; clone size: -; CDR3 protein: CASSAGQNTEAFF; CDR3 DNA: TGTGCCAGCAGTGCCGGACAGAACACTGAAGCTTTCTTT
J gene: TRBJ2-7; V gene: TRBV7-9; D gene: -; clone size: -; CDR3 protein: CASSQPLYEQYF; CDR3 DNA: TGTGCCAGCAGCCAACCTCTCTACGAGCAGTACTTC
J gene: TRBJ2-5; V gene: TRBV7-9; D gene: TRBD2; clone size: once; CDR3 protein: CASSLGGRSGRIQETQYF; CDR3 DNA: TGTGCCAGCAGCTTAGGCGGAAGGAGCGGGAGGATCCAAGAGACCCAGTACTTC
J gene: TRBJ2-3; V gene: TRBV5-1; D gene: TRBD2; clone size: -; CDR3 protein: CASSYSAGRRTDTQYF; CDR3 DNA: TGCGCCAGCAGCTATTCAGCGGGAAGGCGCACAGATACGCAGTATTTT
J gene: TRBJ1-1; V gene: TRBV7-2; D gene: -; clone size: -; CDR3 protein: CASSLVPGVNTEAFF; CDR3 DNA: TGTGCCAGCAGCTTAGTTCCAGGGGTGAACACTGAAGCTTTCTTT
J gene: TRBJ2-3; V gene: TRBV6-4; D gene: -; clone size: -; CDR3 protein: CASSDTLRRPDTQYF; CDR3 DNA: TGTGCCAGCAGTGACACCCTAAGACGACCAGATACGCAGTATTTT
J gene: TRBJ2-7; V gene: TRBV10-3; D gene: TRBD2; clone size: -; CDR3 protein: CAISEFRPGLAGGVMKYEQYF; CDR3 DNA: TGTGCCATCAGTGAGTTCCGCCCGGGACTAGCGGGAGGAGTAATGAAGTACGAGCAGTACTTC
J gene: TRBJ2-2; V gene: TRBV7-2; D gene: -; clone size: -; CDR3 protein: CASSFLGGTGELFF; CDR3 DNA: TGTGCCAGCAGCTTTCTCGGGGGCACCGGGGAGCTGTTTTTT
J gene: TRBJ1-2; V gene: TRBV30; D gene: -; clone size: once; CDR3 protein: CAWSIDGPYYGYTF; CDR3 DNA: TGTGCCTGGAGTATAGACGGACCATACTATGGCTACACCTTC
J gene: TRBJ1-1; V gene: TRBV5-1; D gene: -; clone size: once; CDR3 protein: CASSLAPGWSTEAFF; CDR3 DNA: TGCGCCAGCAGCTTGGCCCCGGGGTGGAGCACTGAAGCTTTCTTT
J gene: TRBJ1-5; V gene: TRBV4-2; D gene: -; clone size: -; CDR3 protein: CASSQDPGQNKGQPQHF; CDR3 DNA: TGTGCCAGCAGCCAAGATCCCGGCCAGAATAAAGGTCAGCCCCAGCATTTT
J gene: TRBJ1-4; V gene: TRBV18; D gene: -; clone size: -; CDR3 protein: CASSPLGGSEKLFF; CDR3 DNA: TGTGCCAGCTCACCTCTGGGGGGGAGTGAAAAACTGTTTTTT
J gene: TRBJ2-3; V gene: TRBV27; D gene: TRBD2; clone size: -; CDR3 protein: CASSSRGLVTDTQYF; CDR3 DNA: TGTGCCAGCAGTTCACGCGGACTAGTAACAGATACGCAGTATTTT
J gene: TRBJ2-5; V gene: TRBV20-1; D gene: -; clone size: -; CDR3 protein: CSAISLETQYF; CDR3 DNA: TGCAGTGCTATTTCTTTAGAGACCCAGTACTTC
J gene: TRBJ1-1; V gene: TRBV20-1; D gene: -; clone size: -; CDR3 protein: CSAPTSFRVF; CDR3 DNA: TGCAGTGCTCCCACCTCCTTTAGGGTCTTT
J gene: TRBJ2-1; V gene: TRBV5-1; D gene: -; clone size: once; CDR3 protein: CASSFEPPDYHNEQFF; CDR3 DNA: TGCGCCAGCAGCTTTGAGCCACCGGACTACCACAATGAGCAGTTCTTC
J gene: TRBJ1-5; V gene: TRBV7-2; D gene: -; clone size: -; CDR3 protein: CASSFGNQPQHF; CDR3 DNA: TGTGCCAGCAGCTTCGGCAATCAGCCCCAGCATTTT
J gene: TRBJ2-1; V gene: TRBV10-2; D gene: TRBD2; clone size: -; CDR3 protein: CASSAWGREGLWNEQFF; CDR3 DNA: TGCGCCAGCAGTGCCTGGGGGCGGGAGGGCCTTTGGAATGAGCAGTTCTTC
J gene: TRBJ1-2; V gene: TRBV7-9; D gene: TRBD1; clone size: -; CDR3 protein: CASSLSGTANYGYTF; CDR3 DNA: TGTGCCAGCAGCTTATCGGGGACAGCAAACTATGGCTACACCTTC
J gene: TRBJ2-7; V gene: TRBV19; D gene: -; clone size: -; CDR3 protein: CASSILTGGLYEQYF; CDR3 DNA: TGTGCCAGTAGTATCTTGACAGGAGGCCTTTACGAGCAGTACTTC
J gene: TRBJ1-4; V gene: TRBV29-1; D gene: -; clone size: -; CDR3 protein: CSVEVNPGVEKLFF; CDR3 DNA: TGCAGCGTTGAAGTGAACCCCGGGGTTGAAAAACTGTTTTTT
J gene: TRBJ2-5; V gene: TRBV5-1; D gene: -; clone size: -; CDR3 protein: CASRPRTAQETQYF; CDR3 DNA: TGCGCCAGCAGACCACGGACCGCTCAAGAGACCCAGTACTTC
J gene: TRBJ2-1; V gene: TRBV4-1; D gene: -; clone size: -; CDR3 protein: CASSHDSYNEQFF; CDR3 DNA: TGCGCCAGCAGCCATGACTCGTACAATGAGCAGTTCTTC
J gene: TRBJ1-4; V gene: TRBV6-1; D gene: -; clone size: -; CDR3 protein: CASSEGGGREKLFF; CDR3 DNA: TGTGCCAGCAGTGAAGGTGGAGGGCGTGAAAAACTGTTTTTT
J gene: TRBJ2-1; V gene: TRBV27; D gene: TRBD1; clone size: -; CDR3 protein: CASTKTGGKGVQFF; CDR3 DNA: TGTGCCAGCACTAAGACAGGGGGGAAGGGAGTGCAGTTCTTC
J gene: TRBJ2-7; V gene: TRBV11-2; D gene: -; clone size: -; CDR3 protein: CASTVGSPYEQYF; CDR3 DNA: TGTGCCTCCACGGTGGGGAGCCCCTACGAGCAGTACTTC
J gene: TRBJ2-5; V gene: TRBV29-1; D gene: TRBD2; clone size: -; CDR3 protein: CSVDGTSQLETQYF; CDR3 DNA: TGCAGCGTCGACGGGACTAGTCAGTTAGAGACCCAGTACTTC